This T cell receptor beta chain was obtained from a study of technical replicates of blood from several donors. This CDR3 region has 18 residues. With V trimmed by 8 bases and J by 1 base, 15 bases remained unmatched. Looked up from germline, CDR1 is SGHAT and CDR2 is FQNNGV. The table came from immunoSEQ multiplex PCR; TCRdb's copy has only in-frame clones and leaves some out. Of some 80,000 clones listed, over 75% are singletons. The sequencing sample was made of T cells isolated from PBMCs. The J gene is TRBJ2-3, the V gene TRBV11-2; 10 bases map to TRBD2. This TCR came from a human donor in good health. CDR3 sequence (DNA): TGTGCCAGCGCTAGCGGGAGCCTGGGGATGGGGGGCACAGATACGCAGTATTTT. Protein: CASASGSLGMGGTDTQYF.